This T cell receptor (beta chain) was captured in a study of identical twins. As for this clonotype: Its specificity is unknown.

This CDR3 comprises 16 residues. The germline V gene has CDR1 MDHEN and CDR2 SYDVKM. The germline V and J ends were trimmed by 2 bases and 2 bases, with 13 bases remaining between them. Study conclusions and caveats: For cord blood, abundant beta clonotypes had fewer insertions, unlike memory repertoires, which showed none.

Template switching added a universal primer binding site, and final cDNA carried unique molecular identifiers. TCRdb re-analysed the 5' RACE reads in MiXCR, keeping a single row per CDR3 protein. This repertoire shows around 530,000 distinct CDR3 sequences, approximately 14% found once; its top ten account for roughly 0.4%. The sample was also reused in another study, on yellow fever vaccine responses in identical twins. That work states: Twins' vaccine T cell responses were reported to seem partly convergent and partly personalized.

The genes are TRBV28 and TRBJ1-5; tentatively, D is TRBD1 (5 bases). The clonotype comes from a woman aged 18-30 years in good health. Sequencing was performed on CD4+ T cells sorted from blood. The CDR3 region has the DNA TGTGCCAGCAGTTTAGTTTGGGGGTCAGGCAATCAGCCCCAGCATTTT. It translates to CASSLVWGSGNQPQHF. The complete variable domain, with remaining parts taken from reference TRBV28 and TRBJ1-5, reads DVKVTQSSRYLVKRTGEKVFLECVQDMDHENMFWYRQDPGLGLRLIYFSYDVKMKEKGDIPEGYSVSREKKERFSLILESASTNQTSMYLCASSLVWGSGNQPQHFGDGTRLSIL.